The following is a T cell receptor (beta chain) sequence with its context. What it binds is not known. These data originate in a study of cytomegalovirus exposure and HLA in healthy donors. Study results and limitations: There were some public TCRs occurring in many donors, but most TCR sequences were rare.

PCR employed 60 Vbeta and 13 Jbeta primers. The repertoire was sequenced with immunoSEQ multiplex PCR; TCRdb's copy has only in-frame clones and lacks some. The sample holds 100,000 or so clones; roughly 79% are singletons and the top ten take around 5.1%. This CDR3 comprises 15 residues. The V gene is TRBV21-1, the J gene TRBJ2-7; TRBD2, as called in the table, went unchecked against the DNA. TRBV21-1 is termed a pseudogene. The sequenced sample was PBMCs. This clonotype originated in a male donor in good health and CMV-seronegative. CDR3 protein: CASSTSGLRHYEQYF. The CDR3 DNA is TGTGCCAGCAGCACCTCGGGACTTCGACACTACGAGCAGTACTTC.